The 23 T cell receptor beta chains below all came from one sample that was sequenced in a study of CXCR3-negative and CXCR3-positive naive CD8 T cells. The authors prepared UMI-labeled TRB cDNA libraries by 5' RACE. Each CDR3 protein gets one entry in TCRdb, which reprocessed the 5' RACE reads and gives no DNA. The sample includes 6,500 to 10,000 distinct CDR3 sequences. What was sequenced was naive CXCR3- CD8+ T cells from blood. Subset meaning: CD45RO-CCR7+CD27+CD95- naive CD8+ T cells lacking CXCR3 (TNR3-). The receptors were gathered from a human donor in good health. Some clones in this sample may be carry-over from other donors' samples.

The chain uses TRBV29-1 and TRBJ2-7. The germline gives CDR1 SQVTM, CDR2 ANQGSEA. The CDR3 covers 12 residues. This chain's CDR3 is CSVAQGAYEQYF.

V is TRBV13 and J is TRBJ2-3; TCRdb names TRBD2, which stays unverified in the absence of DNA. This CDR3 is built from 12 residues. Germline CDR1 reads PRHDT; CDR2 reads FYEKMQ (reference sequence). The CDR3 loop is CASSSGTDTQYF.

V usage is TRBV6-5 and J usage is TRBJ1-4; TCRdb calls TRBD1, which cannot be checked without DNA. The CDR3 covers 17 residues. Per the germline V gene, CDR1 is MNHEY and CDR2 is SVGAGI. The CDR3 sequence: CASSYGPQGFTNEKLFF.

This clonotype is called medium-sized based on its frequency. V and J are TRBV3-1 and TRBJ1-2; there is no DNA to check the TCRdb D call of TRBD1. The CDR3 sequence is 16 residues long. The germline CDR1 and CDR2 sequences are LGHDT and YNNKEL (reference sequence). CDR3 residues: CASSQARGQGSDGYTF.

This clonotype is deemed medium-sized by its frequency. The chain combines TRBV29-1 with TRBJ1-4. Germline V lookup: CDR1 SQVTM, CDR2 ANQGSEA. This CDR3 is 16 amino acids long. CDR3 protein: CSALRAEGATNEKLFF.

Considering frequency, this clonotype is medium-sized. The gene calls are TRBV5-1 and TRBJ2-2. The CDR3 is 16 residues long. Germline assignment: CDR1 SGHRS and CDR2 YFSETQ. The chain's CDR3 is CASSGAEFANTGELFF.

Judged by frequency, this clonotype is medium-sized (0.01 to 0.1%). The chain joins TRBV14 to TRBJ2-1. The CDR3 length is 17 residues. CDR1 is SGHDN and CDR2 is FVKESK in the germline V gene. The chain's CDR3 is CASSQGAQPKSYNEQFF.

This rearrangement joins TRBV29-1 to TRBJ2-1; without DNA, the TCRdb call of TRBD2 cannot be checked. The CDR3 runs 14 residues. CDR1 is SQVTM and CDR2 is ANQGSEA in the germline V gene. This CDR3 reads CSLFLAGIYNEQFF.

Frequency places this clonotype as medium-sized. The chain employs TRBV12-3 or TRBV12-4 and TRBJ2-1; TCRdb picks TRBD2, but there is no DNA to check that call. The CDR3 consists of 16 residues. This CDR3 is CASTFTGTSGRGELFF.

V usage is TRBV12-3 or TRBV12-4 and J usage is TRBJ1-2; TCRdb picks TRBD1, but there is no DNA to check that call. The CDR3 spans 16 residues. The CDR3 loop reads CASSWSVGQLSVGYTF.

Judged by frequency, this clonotype is medium-sized (0.01 to 0.1%). The J gene is TRBJ1-1, the V gene TRBV10-2; the TCRdb call, TRBD1, lacks DNA for checking. This CDR3 contains 13 residues. Germline V gene lookup returns CDR1 WSHSY and CDR2 SAAADI. CDR3 sequence reads: CASIGGWDTEAFF.

This clonotype is labeled medium-sized based on frequency. The CDR3 loop is CASSEGRENTGELFF. V gene TRBV2 combines with J gene TRBJ2-2; TCRdb lists TRBD1, though no DNA is available to test this call. CDR1 and CDR2 (germline): SNHLY, FYNNEI. The CDR3 has 15 amino acids.

The chain recombines TRBV20-1 with TRBJ2-1; TCRdb picks TRBD2, but there is no DNA to check that call. The CDR3 runs 14 residues. The germline gives CDR1 DFQATT, CDR2 SNEGSKA (reference sequence). The CDR3 spells CSAGLVGSYNEQFF.

Considering frequency, this clonotype is medium-sized. The chain has TRBV21-1 and TRBJ2-3; checking the TCRdb D call of TRBD2 is not possible without DNA. TRBV21-1 is described as a pseudogene. This CDR3 spans 23 amino acids. CDR3 loop: CASSNYGRRPLGGEDPGTDTQYF.

This clonotype counts as medium-sized (0.01 to 0.1%) by frequency. The chain carries TRBV11-2 and TRBJ2-3; the D gene TCRdb calls, TRBD1, cannot be checked with no DNA. The CDR3 sequence is 15 residues long. The germline gives CDR1 SGHAT, CDR2 FQNNGV. CDR3 in amino acids: CASSLMITGTDTQYF.

The V and J genes are TRBV29-1 and TRBJ1-2. Germline V gene data show CDR1 as SQVTM and CDR2 as ANQGSEA. The CDR3 is 11 amino acids. The CDR3 sequence is CSVVSDGGYTF.

This clonotype registers medium-sized by frequency. The V and J genes are TRBV15 and TRBJ2-3; TCRdb lists TRBD1, though no DNA is available to test this call. The CDR3 extends over 18 amino acids. The germline CDR1 and CDR2 sequences are LNHNV and YYDKDF (reference sequence). The CDR3 loop is CATSSRGFRGTSTDTQYF.

This clonotype is labeled medium-sized based on frequency. J is TRBJ1-1 and V is TRBV18; lacking DNA, the TRBD1 call made by TCRdb goes unchecked. CDR1 is KGHSH and CDR2 is LQKENI in the germline V gene. The CDR3 totals 16 residues. CDR3 residues: CASSGTGGLVGSEAFF.

By frequency, this clonotype registers medium-sized. This chain uses TRBV9 with TRBJ2-5; TCRdb reports TRBD2, a call that lacks DNA to check it against. Germline CDR1 is SGDLS and CDR2 is YYNGEE. The CDR3 is 16 amino acids. CDR3 sequence reads: CASSVGLAGFQETQYF.

Judged by frequency, this clonotype is medium-sized (0.01 to 0.1%). The V and J genes are TRBV20-1 and TRBJ2-7; with no DNA, the TCRdb D assignment of TRBD2 cannot be verified. The CDR3 sequence is 15 residues long. Looked up from germline, CDR1 is DFQATT and CDR2 is SNEGSKA (reference sequence). The CDR3 protein is CSANPLAGESDEQYF.

Frequency places this clonotype as medium-sized (0.01 to 0.1%). V is TRBV15 and J is TRBJ2-1; TCRdb indicates TRBD2, and absent DNA this call remains unverified. CDR1 is LNHNV, CDR2 YYDKDF, per germline (reference sequence). This CDR3 region has 14 residues. CDR3: CATQGTSGNNEQFF. Together with reference TRBV15 and TRBJ2-1, the CDR3 gives the full variable domain: DAMVIQNPRYQVTQFGKPVTLSCSQTLNHNVMYWYQQKSSQAPKLLFHYYDKDFNNEADTPDNFQSRRPNTSFCFLDIRSPGLGDTAMYLCATQGTSGNNEQFFGPGTRLTVL.

Measured by frequency, this clonotype is medium-sized. V is TRBV4-2 and J is TRBJ2-5; TCRdb designates TRBD1, a call that cannot be tested without DNA. The CDR3 sequence is 15 residues long. CDR1 and CDR2 (germline): LGHNA, YNFKEQ. CDR3 amino acids: CASSQLNTGKETQYF.

The chain links TRBV7-9 to TRBJ1-1; with no DNA, the TCRdb D assignment of TRBD1 cannot be verified. The CDR3 is 15 amino acids. Looked up from germline, CDR1 is SEHNR and CDR2 is FQNEAQ (reference sequence). The CDR3 protein is CASSLTGTVNTEAFF.